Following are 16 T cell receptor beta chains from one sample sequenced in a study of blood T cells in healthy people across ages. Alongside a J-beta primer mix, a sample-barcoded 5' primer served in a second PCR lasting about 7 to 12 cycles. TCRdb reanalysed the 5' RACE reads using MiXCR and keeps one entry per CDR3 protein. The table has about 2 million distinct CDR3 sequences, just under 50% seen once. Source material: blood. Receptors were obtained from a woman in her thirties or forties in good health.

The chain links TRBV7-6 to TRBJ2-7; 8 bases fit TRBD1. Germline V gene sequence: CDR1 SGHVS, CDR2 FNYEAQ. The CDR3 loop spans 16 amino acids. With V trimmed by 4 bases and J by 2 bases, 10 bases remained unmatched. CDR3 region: CASSSFKGGQAYEQYF. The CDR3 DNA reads TGTGCCAGCAGCTCATTCAAGGGGGGACAGGCCTACGAGCAGTACTTC.

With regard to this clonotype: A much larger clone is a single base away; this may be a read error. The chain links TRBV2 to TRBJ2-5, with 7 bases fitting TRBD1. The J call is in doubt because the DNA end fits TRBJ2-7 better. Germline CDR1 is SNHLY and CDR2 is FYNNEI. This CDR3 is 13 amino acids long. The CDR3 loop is CASGSGTVYEQYF. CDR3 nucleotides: TGTGCCAGCGGCTCCGGGACAGTCTACGAGCAGTACTTC.

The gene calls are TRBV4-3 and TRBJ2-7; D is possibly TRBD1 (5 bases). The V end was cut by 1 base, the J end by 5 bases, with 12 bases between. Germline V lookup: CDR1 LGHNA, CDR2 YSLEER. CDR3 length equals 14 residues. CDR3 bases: TGCGCCAGCAGCCAAGGGAGCAGGGCCGACGAGCAGTACTTC. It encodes CASSQGSRADEQYF.

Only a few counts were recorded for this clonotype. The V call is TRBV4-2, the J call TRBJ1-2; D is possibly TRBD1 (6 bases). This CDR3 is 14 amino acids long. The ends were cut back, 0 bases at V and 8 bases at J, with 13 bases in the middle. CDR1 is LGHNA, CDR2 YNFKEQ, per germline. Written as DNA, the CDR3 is TGTGCCAGCAGCCAAGACCAGGGGCGGAGCGGCTACACCTTC. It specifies CASSQDQGRSGYTF.

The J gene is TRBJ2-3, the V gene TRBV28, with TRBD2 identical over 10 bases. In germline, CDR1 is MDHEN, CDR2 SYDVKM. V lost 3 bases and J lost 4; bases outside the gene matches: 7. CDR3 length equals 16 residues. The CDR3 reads CASSFRSGGVADTQYF. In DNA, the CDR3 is TGTGCCAGCAGTTTCAGGAGCGGGGGGGTTGCAGATACGCAGTATTTT.

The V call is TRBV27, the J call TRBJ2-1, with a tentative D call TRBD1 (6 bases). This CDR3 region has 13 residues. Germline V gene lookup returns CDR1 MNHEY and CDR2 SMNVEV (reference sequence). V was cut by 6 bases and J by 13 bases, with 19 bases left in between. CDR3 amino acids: CASSPPGWDIQFF. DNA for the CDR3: TGTGCCAGCAGCCCCCCCGGTTGGGACATTCAGTTCTTC.

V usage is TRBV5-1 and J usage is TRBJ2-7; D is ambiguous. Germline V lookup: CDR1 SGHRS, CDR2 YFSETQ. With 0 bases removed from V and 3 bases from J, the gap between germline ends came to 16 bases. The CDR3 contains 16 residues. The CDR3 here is CASSLGGSPLNYEQYF. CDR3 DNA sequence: TGCGCCAGCAGCTTGGGCGGCAGTCCACTGAACTACGAGCAGTACTTC.

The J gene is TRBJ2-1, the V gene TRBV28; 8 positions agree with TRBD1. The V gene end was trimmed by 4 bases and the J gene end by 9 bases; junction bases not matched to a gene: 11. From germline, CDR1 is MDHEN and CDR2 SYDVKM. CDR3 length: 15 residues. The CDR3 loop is CASSSTGAGYGEQFF. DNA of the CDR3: TGTGCCAGCAGTTCGACAGGGGCGGGGTACGGTGAGCAGTTCTTC.

The CDR3 coding sequence is TGTGCCAGCAGACCCTGGACAACTGCATCGGAGACCCAGTACTTC. Its translation is CASRPWTTASETQYF. This rearrangement joins TRBV7-2 to TRBJ2-7; a possible D gene is TRBD1 (5 bases). The assigned J gene may be wrong: the sequence end matches TRBJ2-5 better. This CDR3 has 15 residues. Per the germline V gene, CDR1 is SGHTA and CDR2 is FQGNSA.

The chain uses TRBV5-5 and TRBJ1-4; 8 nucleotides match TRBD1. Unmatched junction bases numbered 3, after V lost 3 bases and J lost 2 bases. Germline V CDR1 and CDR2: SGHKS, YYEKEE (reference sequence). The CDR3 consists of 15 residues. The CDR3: CASSSYRGTNEKLFF. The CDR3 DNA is TGTGCCAGCAGCTCCTACAGGGGGACTAATGAAAAACTGTTTTTT.

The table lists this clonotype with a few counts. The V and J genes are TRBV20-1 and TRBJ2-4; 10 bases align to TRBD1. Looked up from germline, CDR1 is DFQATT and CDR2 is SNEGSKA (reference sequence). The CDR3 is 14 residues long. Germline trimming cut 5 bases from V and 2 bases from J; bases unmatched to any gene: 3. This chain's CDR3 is CSARDRGPKNIQYF. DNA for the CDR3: TGCAGTGCTCGGGACAGGGGTCCCAAAAACATTCAGTACTTC.

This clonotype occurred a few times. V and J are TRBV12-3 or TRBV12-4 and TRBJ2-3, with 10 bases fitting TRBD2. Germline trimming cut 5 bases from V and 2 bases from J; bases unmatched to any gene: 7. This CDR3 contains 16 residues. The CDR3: CASSRLLAGSTDTQYF. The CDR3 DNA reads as TGTGCCAGCAGTCGATTACTAGCGGGATCCACAGATACGCAGTATTTT.

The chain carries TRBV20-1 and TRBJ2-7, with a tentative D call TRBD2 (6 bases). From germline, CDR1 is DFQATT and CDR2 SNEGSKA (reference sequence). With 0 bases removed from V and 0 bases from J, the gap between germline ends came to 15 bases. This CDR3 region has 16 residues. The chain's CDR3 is CSARDLAPTLSYEQYF. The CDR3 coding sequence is TGCAGTGCTAGAGATCTAGCGCCCACGCTCTCCTACGAGCAGTACTTC.

Here the CDR3 reads CASSEALGGAQYF. Here the CDR3 DNA reads TGTGCCAGCAGTGAAGCGCTGGGAGGGGCCCAGTACTTC. The chain combines TRBV6-1 with TRBJ2-5; 7 positions match TRBD2. The CDR3 contains 13 residues. J lost 9 bases, V lost 0 bases, and 4 bases had no gene match. Germline lookup yields CDR1 MNHNS and CDR2 SASEGT.

The CDR3 loop is CASSIVAGRLDTQYF. CDR3 DNA: TGTGCCAGCAGCATAGTCGCGGGAAGGCTAGATACGCAGTATTTT. This chain uses TRBV7-2 with TRBJ2-3, with a possible D match to TRBD2 (6 bases). The CDR3 sequence is 15 residues long. The V end lost 5 bases, the J end lost 5 bases, and 17 bases lay between the germline ends. Germline-derived CDR1 and CDR2 are SGHTA and FQGNSA.

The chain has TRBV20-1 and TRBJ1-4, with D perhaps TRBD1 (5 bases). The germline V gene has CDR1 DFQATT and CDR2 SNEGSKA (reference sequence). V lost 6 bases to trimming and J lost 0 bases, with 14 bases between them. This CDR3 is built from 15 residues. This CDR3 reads CSAQGAPATNEKLFF. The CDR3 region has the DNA TGCAGTGCCCAGGGAGCCCCTGCAACTAATGAAAAACTGTTTTTT.